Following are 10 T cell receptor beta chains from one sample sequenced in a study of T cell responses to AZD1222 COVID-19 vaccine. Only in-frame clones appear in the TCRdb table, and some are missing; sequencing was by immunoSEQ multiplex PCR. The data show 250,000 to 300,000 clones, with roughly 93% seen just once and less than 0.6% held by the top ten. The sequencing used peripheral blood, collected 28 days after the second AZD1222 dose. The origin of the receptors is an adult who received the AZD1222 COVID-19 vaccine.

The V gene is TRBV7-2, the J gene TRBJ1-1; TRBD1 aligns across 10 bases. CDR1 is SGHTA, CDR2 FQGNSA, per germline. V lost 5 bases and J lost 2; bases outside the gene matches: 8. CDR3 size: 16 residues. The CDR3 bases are TGTGCCAGCAGCCCCGGGACAGGGGCTTTTAACACTGAAGCTTTCTTT. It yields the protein CASSPGTGAFNTEAFF.

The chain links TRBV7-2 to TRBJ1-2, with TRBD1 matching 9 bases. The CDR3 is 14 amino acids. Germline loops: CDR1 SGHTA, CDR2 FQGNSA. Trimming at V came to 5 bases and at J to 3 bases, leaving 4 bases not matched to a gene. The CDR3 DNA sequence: TGTGCCAGCAGCCCGGACAGGGGACACTATGGCTACACCTTC. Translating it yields CASSPDRGHYGYTF.

CDR3: CASSPRSPPGYTF. The CDR3 coding sequence is TGTGCCAGCAGTCCCCGGTCTCCACCCGGCTACACCTTC. V usage is TRBV12-3 or TRBV12-4 and J usage is TRBJ1-2; D is undetermined. V lost 5 bases to trimming and J lost 8 bases, with 15 bases between them. The CDR3 extends over 13 amino acids.

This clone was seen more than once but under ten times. The CDR3, as DNA: TGCGCCAGCAGCCGGGGAGGCTTAGTGGGCTCTGGAAACACCATATATTTT. Amino acids: CASSRGGLVGSGNTIYF. This rearrangement joins TRBV4-1 to TRBJ1-3; D not certain. V lost 4 bases, J lost 0 bases, and 16 bases lay in between. Germline lookup yields CDR1 MGHRA and CDR2 YSYEKL. The CDR3 length is 17 residues.

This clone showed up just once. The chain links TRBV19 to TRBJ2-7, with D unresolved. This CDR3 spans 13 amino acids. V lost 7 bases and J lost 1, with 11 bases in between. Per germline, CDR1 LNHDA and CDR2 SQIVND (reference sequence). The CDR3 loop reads CASTSSQSYEQYF. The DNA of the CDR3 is TGTGCCAGTACCTCATCTCAATCCTACGAGCAGTACTTC. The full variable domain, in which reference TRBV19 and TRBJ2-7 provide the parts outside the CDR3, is DGGITQSPKYLFRKEGQNVTLSCEQNLNHDAMYWYRQDPGQGLRLIYYSQIVNDFQKGDIAEGYSVSREKKESFPLTVTSAQKNPTAFYLCASTSSQSYEQYFGPGTRLTVT.

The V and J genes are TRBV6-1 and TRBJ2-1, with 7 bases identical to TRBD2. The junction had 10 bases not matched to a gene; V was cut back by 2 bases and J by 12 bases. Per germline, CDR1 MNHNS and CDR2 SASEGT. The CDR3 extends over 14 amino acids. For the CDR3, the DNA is TGTGCCAGCAGTGAAAACGGACTAGTAGAAGGGCAGTTCTTC. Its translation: CASSENGLVEGQFF.

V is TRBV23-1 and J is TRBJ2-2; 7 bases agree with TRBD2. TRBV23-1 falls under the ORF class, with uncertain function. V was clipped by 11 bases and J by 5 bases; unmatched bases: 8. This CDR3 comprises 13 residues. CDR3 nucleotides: TGCGCCTGCCTGGGAGGGTTGACCGGGGAGCTGTTTTTT. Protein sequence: CACLGGLTGELFF.

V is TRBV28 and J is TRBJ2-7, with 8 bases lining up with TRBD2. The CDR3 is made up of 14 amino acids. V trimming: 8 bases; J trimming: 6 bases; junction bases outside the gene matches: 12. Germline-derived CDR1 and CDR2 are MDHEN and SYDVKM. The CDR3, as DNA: TGTGCCAGCCTTGCGGGGGGCTCGGGTTCCGAGCAGTACTTC. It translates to CASLAGGSGSEQYF.

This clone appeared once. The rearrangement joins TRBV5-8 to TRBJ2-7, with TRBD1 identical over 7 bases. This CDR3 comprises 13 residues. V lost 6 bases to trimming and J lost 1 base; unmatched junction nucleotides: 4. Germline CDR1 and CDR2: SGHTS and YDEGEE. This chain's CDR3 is CASTRDRSYEQYF. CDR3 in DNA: TGTGCCAGCACCCGGGACAGATCCTACGAGCAGTACTTC.

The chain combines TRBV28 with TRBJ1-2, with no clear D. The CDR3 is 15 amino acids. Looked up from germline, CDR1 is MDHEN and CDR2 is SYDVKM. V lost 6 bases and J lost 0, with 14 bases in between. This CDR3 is CASRSPVAANYGYTF. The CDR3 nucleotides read TGTGCCAGCAGGTCGCCCGTGGCAGCTAACTATGGCTACACCTTC.